These 3 T cell receptor beta chains originate from one sample sequenced in a study of identifying expanded T cells in peripheral blood. This table comes from immunoSEQ multiplex PCR, and its TCRdb copy is limited to in-frame clones, with some not included. This table has 100,000 or so clones, around nine tenths appearing once. Sequencing input: blood. The receptors were gathered from a person aged 18-70 years in good health.

J is TRBJ1-5 and V is TRBV27; D is unresolved. The CDR3 is 16 residues long. Trimming pared 6 bases from V and 5 bases from J, leaving 20 bases between. Germline CDR1 reads MNHEY; CDR2 reads SMNVEV (reference sequence). The CDR3 DNA sequence: TGTGCCAGCAGCTCGCTCCCCGCCGGGCAGCATCAGCCCCAGCATTTT. Translated, it gives CASSSLPAGQHQPQHF.

The table lists this clone with a count of one. V gene TRBV7-2 combines with J gene TRBJ1-2; weak D call: TRBD1 (6 bases). V was clipped by 2 bases and J by 2 bases, with 18 bases between them. Germline V gene lookup returns CDR1 SGHTA and CDR2 FQGNSA. CDR3 length: 17 amino acids. The CDR3 DNA reads as TGTGCCAGCAGCTTATATGGAGGATGGGGGGGCAACTATGGCTACACCTTC. Amino acids: CASSLYGGWGGNYGYTF.

This sequence joins TRBV5-1 and TRBJ2-7; no definite D call. Trimming left V 5 bases short and J 3 bases short, with 12 bases between. The CDR3 length is 13 residues. The germline V gene has CDR1 SGHRS and CDR2 YFSETQ. The CDR3 DNA sequence: TGCGCCAGCAGTGTGGAGCCATACTACGAGCAGTACTTC. Protein sequence: CASSVEPYYEQYF.